This T cell receptor (beta chain) was sequenced during a study of tumor-infiltrating lymphocytes in primary liver carcinoma. Study context: The tumors ranged from about 4 to 11 cm across and fell within stage T1-T3 N0M0. Sample yields, roughly 3.5 to 7.13 million productive TCRbeta reads, were similar across the tissue types. General study results and limits: When set against blood, tumors had a significantly higher top-250-clone fraction (p = 0.039).

Total RNA (around 500 ng) served as template for TCR beta cDNA synthesis primed by a constant-region primer. Three nested multiplex PCR rounds, a slightly modified ARM-PCR method, built the TCR beta libraries. Primers for the first two PCR rounds were TRBV1-TRBV30 forward primers and a C-beta reverse primer (approximately 10 cycles per round). In TCRdb, the multiplex PCR reads were re-called with MiXCR into one record per CDR3 protein. The sample has about 100,000 distinct CDR3 sequences, 55% to 75% seen once. On this clonotype itself: Its antigen is unidentified.

The study co-extracted DNA and RNA from approximately 20-30 mg of unsorted bulk tissue. Those sampled were patients whose primary liver carcinoma was treated by surgical resection. Germline V lookup: CDR1 SGHAT, CDR2 FQNNGV. This CDR3 has 13 residues. The V end was cut by 3 bases, the J end by 11 bases, with 17 bases between. The sequenced sample consisted of tumor-adjacent normal liver tissue. This receptor was obtained from a man in his forties with primary liver carcinoma and hepatitis B virus infection. V is TRBV11-2 and J is TRBJ2-7; D not resolved. The CDR3 nucleotides read TGTGCCAGCAGCTTTAGGCTACTCTATGAGAAGTACTTC. Amino acids: CASSFRLLYEKYF.